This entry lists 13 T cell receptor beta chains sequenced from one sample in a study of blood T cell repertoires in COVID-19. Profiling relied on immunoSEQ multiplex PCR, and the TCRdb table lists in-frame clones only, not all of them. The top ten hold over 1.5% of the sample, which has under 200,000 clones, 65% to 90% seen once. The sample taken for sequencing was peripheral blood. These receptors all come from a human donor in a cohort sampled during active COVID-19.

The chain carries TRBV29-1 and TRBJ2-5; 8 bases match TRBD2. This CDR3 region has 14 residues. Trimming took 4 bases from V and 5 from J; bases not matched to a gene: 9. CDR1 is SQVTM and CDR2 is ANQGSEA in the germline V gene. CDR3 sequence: CSVGVAGRGETQYF. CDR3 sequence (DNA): TGCAGCGTTGGAGTAGCGGGGAGAGGGGAGACCCAGTACTTC.

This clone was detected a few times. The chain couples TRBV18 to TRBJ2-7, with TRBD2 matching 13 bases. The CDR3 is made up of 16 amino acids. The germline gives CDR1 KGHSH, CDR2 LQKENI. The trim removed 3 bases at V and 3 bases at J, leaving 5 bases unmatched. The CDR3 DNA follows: TGTGCCAGCTCACCCGGACTAGCGGGAGTAGGCTACGAGCAGTACTTC. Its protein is CASSPGLAGVGYEQYF.

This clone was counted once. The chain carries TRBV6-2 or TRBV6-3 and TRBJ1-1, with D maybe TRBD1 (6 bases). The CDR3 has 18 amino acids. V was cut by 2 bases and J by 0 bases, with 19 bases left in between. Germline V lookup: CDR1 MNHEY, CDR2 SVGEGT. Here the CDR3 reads CASSYPAGASFMNTEAFF. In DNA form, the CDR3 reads TGTGCCAGCAGTTACCCCGCAGGGGCGTCATTCATGAACACTGAAGCTTTCTTT.

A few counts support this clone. The CDR3 here is CASSYQGAGQPQHF. CDR3 bases: TGTGCCAGCAGTTACCAGGGGGCAGGGCAGCCCCAGCATTTT. The chain links TRBV6-5 to TRBJ1-5; 8 nucleotides match TRBD1. The germline CDR1 and CDR2 sequences are MNHEY and SVGAGI. This CDR3 contains 14 residues. V lost 2 bases to trimming and J lost 7 bases; unmatched junction nucleotides: 4.

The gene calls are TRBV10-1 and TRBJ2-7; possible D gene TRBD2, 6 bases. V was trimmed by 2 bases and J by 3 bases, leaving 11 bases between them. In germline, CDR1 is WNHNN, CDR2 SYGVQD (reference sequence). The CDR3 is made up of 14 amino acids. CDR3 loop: CASSEGDSLYEQYF. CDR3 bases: TGCGCCAGCAGTGAGGGGGACTCACTCTACGAGCAGTACTTC.

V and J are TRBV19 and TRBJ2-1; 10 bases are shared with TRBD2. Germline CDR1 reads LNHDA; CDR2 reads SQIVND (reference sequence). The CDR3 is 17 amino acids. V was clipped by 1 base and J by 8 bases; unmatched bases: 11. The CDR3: CASSIASGASGSYEQFF. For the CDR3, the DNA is TGTGCCAGTAGTATAGCCTCTGGGGCTAGCGGGAGCTATGAGCAGTTCTTC.

CDR3 loop: CASSPRTSPDTQYF. The CDR3 nucleotides are TGTGCCAGCAGTCCCCGGACTAGTCCGGATACGCAGTATTTT. The J gene is TRBJ2-3, the V gene TRBV28; 7 positions agree with TRBD2. J lost 6 bases, V lost 5 bases, and 8 bases had no gene match. CDR3 length: 14 amino acids. Per germline, CDR1 MDHEN and CDR2 SYDVKM. Combining the CDR3 with reference TRBV28 and TRBJ2-3 gives the whole variable domain DVKVTQSSRYLVKRTGEKVFLECVQDMDHENMFWYRQDPGLGLRLIYFSYDVKMKEKGDIPEGYSVSREKKERFSLILESASTNQTSMYLCASSPRTSPDTQYFGPGTRLTVL.

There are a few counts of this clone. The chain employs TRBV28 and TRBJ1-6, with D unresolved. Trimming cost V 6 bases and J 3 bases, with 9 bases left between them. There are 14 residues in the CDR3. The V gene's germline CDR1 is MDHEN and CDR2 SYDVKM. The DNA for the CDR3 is TGTGCCAGCAGCCCCGCGGTCTATAATTCACCCCTCCACTTT. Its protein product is CASSPAVYNSPLHF.

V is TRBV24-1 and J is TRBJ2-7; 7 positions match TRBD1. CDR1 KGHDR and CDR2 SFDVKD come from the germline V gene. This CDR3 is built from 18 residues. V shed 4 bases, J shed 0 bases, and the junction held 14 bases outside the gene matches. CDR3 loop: CATSEVDRLGRISYEQYF. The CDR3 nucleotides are TGTGCCACCAGTGAAGTGGACAGGCTTGGCAGAATCTCCTACGAGCAGTACTTC.

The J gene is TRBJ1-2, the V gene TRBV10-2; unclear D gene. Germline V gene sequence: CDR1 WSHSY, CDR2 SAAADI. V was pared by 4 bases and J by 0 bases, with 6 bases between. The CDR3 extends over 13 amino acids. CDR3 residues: CASSAEPNYGYTF. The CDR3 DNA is TGCGCCAGCAGTGCAGAACCTAACTATGGCTACACCTTC.

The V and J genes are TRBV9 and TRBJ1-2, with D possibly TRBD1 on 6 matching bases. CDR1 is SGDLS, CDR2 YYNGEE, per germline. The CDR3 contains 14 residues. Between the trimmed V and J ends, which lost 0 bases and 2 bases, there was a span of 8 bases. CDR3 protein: CASSVAGENYGYTF. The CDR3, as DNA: TGTGCCAGCAGCGTAGCAGGGGAGAACTATGGCTACACCTTC.

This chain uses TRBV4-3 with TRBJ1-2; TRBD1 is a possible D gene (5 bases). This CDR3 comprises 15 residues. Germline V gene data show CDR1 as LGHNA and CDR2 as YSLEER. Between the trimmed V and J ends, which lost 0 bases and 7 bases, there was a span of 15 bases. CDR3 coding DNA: TGCGCCAGCAGCCAAGAAGTGGGGGAGGTCAGTGGCTACACCTTC. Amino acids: CASSQEVGEVSGYTF.

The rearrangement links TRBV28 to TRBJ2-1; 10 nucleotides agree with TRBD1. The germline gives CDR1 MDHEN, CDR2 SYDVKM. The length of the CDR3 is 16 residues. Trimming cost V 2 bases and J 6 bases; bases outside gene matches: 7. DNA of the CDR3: TGTGCCAGCAGTTTACCGGGACAGGGGACTGTCAATGAGCAGTTCTTC. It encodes CASSLPGQGTVNEQFF.